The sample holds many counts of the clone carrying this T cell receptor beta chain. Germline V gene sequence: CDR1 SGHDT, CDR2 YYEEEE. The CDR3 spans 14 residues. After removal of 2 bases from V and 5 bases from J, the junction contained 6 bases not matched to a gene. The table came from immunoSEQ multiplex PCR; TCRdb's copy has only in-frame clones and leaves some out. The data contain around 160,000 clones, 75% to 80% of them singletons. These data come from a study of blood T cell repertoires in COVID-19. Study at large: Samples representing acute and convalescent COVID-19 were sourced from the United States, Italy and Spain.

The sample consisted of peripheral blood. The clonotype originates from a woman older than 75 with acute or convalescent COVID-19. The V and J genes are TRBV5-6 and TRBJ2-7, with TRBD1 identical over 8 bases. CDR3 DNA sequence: TGTGCCAGCAGCTTCGAGGACAGGGTGGACGAGCAGTACTTC. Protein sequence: CASSFEDRVDEQYF.